This is a list of T cell receptor beta chains from one sample in a study of glioma-infiltrating T cells after dendritic cell vaccination. Produced via immunoSEQ multiplex PCR; TCRdb's table is partial and in-frame only. The repertoire holds around 60,000 clones, with approximately 89% as singletons. The input for sequencing was blood, taken after dendritic cell vaccination. The receptors shown here come from a human donor with glioblastoma. CDR3s include the opening cysteine and the closing phenylalanine or tryptophan. D genes are given only for firm matches. Size is omitted from some rows. Given values are once, few, many or a class for expanded clones.

CASRRTPIAGNTIYF | TGTGCCAGCAGAAGGACTCCCATCGCTGGAAACACCATATATTTT | TRBJ1-3 | TRBV7-8 | . | .
CASSLGTSQRADTQYF | TGCGCCAGCAGCTTAGGAACTAGCCAAAGGGCAGATACGCAGTATTTT | TRBJ2-3 | TRBV5-1 | . | .
CASSLGLENYGYTF | TGTGCCAGCAGCTTAGGATTGGAGAACTATGGCTACACCTTC | TRBJ1-2 | TRBV7-9 | . | .
CASSLSDRYEQYF | TGTGCCAGCAGCTTAAGCGACCGCTACGAGCAGTACTTC | TRBJ2-7 | TRBV11-2 | . | .
CASSELAGGENIQYF | TGTGCCAGCAGTGAACTAGCGGGGGGGGAAAACATTCAGTACTTC | TRBJ2-4 | TRBV6-1 | TRBD2 | few
CTQKTGGEAFF | TGCACCCAAAAGACAGGGGGTGAAGCTTTCTTT | TRBJ1-1 | TRBV20-1 | TRBD1 | .
CASSLVPGILEAFF | TGTGCCAGCAGCTTAGTCCCAGGGATCCTAGAAGCTTTCTTT | TRBJ1-1 | TRBV11-2 | . | .
CASSLRQGWNTF | TGTGCCAGCAGCCTACGACAGGGGTGGAACACCTTC | TRBJ1-2 | TRBV5-8 | TRBD1 | once
CASSLIIPTGNNEQFF | TGTGCCAGCAGTTTAATAATCCCAACGGGTAACAATGAGCAGTTCTTC | TRBJ2-1 | TRBV27 | . | .
CASSQDGEGIEAFF | TGTGCCAGCAGCCAAGATGGAGAGGGCATTGAAGCTTTCTTT | TRBJ1-1 | TRBV4-2 | . | .
CASRPGLAGYNEQFF | TGTGCCAGCAGACCCGGACTAGCGGGGTACAATGAGCAGTTCTTC | TRBJ2-1 | TRBV7-9 | TRBD2 | .
CASSDATVYSNQPQHF | TGTGCCAGCAGTGACGCGACAGTCTATAGCAATCAGCCCCAGCATTTT | TRBJ1-5 | TRBV6-1 | . | .
CASSPGYEQYF | TGTGCCAGCAGTCCGGGCTACGAGCAGTACTTC | TRBJ2-7 | TRBV14 | . | .
CASSPETGSGYTF | TGTGCCAGCAGCCCAGAGACAGGGTCTGGCTACACCTTC | TRBJ1-2 | TRBV5-6 | TRBD1 | once
CASIGTGSYEQYF | TGTGCCAGCATCGGGACAGGGAGCTACGAGCAGTACTTC | TRBJ2-7 | TRBV6-5 | TRBD1 | .
CASRTGTVSNQPQHF | TGTGCCAGCAGGACCGGGACAGTTAGCAATCAGCCCCAGCATTTT | TRBJ1-5 | TRBV2 | TRBD1 | .
CASSSGGYNEQFF | TGTGCCAGCAGCTCAGGGGGGTACAATGAGCAGTTCTTC | TRBJ2-1 | TRBV7-6 | . | .
CASSFRPGWPGELFF | TGTGCCAGCAGCTTTAGGCCAGGGTGGCCCGGGGAGCTGTTTTTT | TRBJ2-2 | TRBV5-5 | . | .